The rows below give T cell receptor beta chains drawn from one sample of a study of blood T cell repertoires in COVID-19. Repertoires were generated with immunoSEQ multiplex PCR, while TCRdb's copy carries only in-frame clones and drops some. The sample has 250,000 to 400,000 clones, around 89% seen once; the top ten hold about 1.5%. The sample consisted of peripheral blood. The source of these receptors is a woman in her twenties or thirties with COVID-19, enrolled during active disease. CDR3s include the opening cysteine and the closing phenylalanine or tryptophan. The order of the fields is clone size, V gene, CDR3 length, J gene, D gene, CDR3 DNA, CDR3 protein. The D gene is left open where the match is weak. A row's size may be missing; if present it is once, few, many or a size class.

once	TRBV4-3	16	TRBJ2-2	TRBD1	TGCGCCAGCAGTGATCCGGGACAGGGGGCAACCGGGGAGCTGTTTTTT	CASSDPGQGATGELFF
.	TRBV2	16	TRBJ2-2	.	TGTGCCAGCAGTGTTTTAAGAGGTGGTGGCACCGGGGAGCTGTTTTTT	CASSVLRGGGTGELFF
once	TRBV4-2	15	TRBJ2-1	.	TGTGCCAGCAGCCAAGGGTCAGGGGATTACAATGAGCAGTTCTTC	CASSQGSGDYNEQFF
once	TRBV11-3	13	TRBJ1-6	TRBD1	TGTGCCAGCAGCTGGGACAGGGATGGACCCCTCCACTTT	CASSWDRDGPLHF
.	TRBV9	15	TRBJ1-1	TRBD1	TGTGCCAGCAGCTTAACAGGGGGTATGGACACTGAAGCTTTCTTT	CASSLTGGMDTEAFF
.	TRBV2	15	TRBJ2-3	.	TGTGCCAGCAGCGTTACCAATAGCGGAACAGATACGCAGTATTTT	CASSVTNSGTDTQYF
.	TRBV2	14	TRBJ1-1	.	TGTGCCAGCAGCGACATACAGGGGAACACTGAAGCTTTCTTT	CASSDIQGNTEAFF
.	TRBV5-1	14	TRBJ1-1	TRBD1	TGCGCCAGCAGCTTGAGGACAGGAGACACTGAAGCTTTCTTT	CASSLRTGDTEAFF
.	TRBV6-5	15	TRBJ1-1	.	TGTGCCAGCAACCCCTTCAGGGGTATGAACACTGAAGCTTTCTTT	CASNPFRGMNTEAFF
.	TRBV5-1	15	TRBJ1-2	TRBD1	TGCGCCAGCAGCACCGGGACAGGGAGGGGCTATGGCTACACCTTC	CASSTGTGRGYGYTF
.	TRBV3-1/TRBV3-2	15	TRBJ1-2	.	TGTGCCAGCAGCTTAACCTGGGAGGTACGGGAGGGCTACACCTTC	CASSLTWEVREGYTF
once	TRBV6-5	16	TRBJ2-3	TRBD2	TGTGCCAGCAGTTTACAAGCGGGGGGGCCTTCAGATACGCAGTATTTT	CASSLQAGGPSDTQYF
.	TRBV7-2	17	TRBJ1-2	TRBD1	TGTGCCAGCAGCTACGGATCGGGACAGGGTCTCGGCTATGGCTACACCTTC	CASSYGSGQGLGYGYTF
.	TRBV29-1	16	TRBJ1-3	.	TGCAGCGTTGAAGACGGAGGAGGACGGACTGGAAACACCATATATTTT	CSVEDGGGRTGNTIYF
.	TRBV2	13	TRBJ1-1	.	TGTGCCAGCAGTGTCGGAGGAACGGCTGAAGCTTTCTTT	CASSVGGTAEAFF
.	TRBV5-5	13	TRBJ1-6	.	TGTGCCAGCAGCTCCAGGTGGCCTTCACCCCTCCACTTT	CASSSRWPSPLHF
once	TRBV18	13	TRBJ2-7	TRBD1	TGTGCCAGCTCACCGGGGGACAGCTACGAGCAGTACTTC	CASSPGDSYEQYF
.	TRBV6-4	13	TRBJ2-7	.	TGTGCCATAGACAGAAAGAGCTCCTACGAGCAGTACTTC	CAIDRKSSYEQYF
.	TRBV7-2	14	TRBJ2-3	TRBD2	TGTGCCAGTGGAAGCGGGGGGTCCACAGATACGCAGTATTTT	CASGSGGSTDTQYF
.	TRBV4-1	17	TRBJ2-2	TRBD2	TGCGCCAGCAGCCAGCTATCAACGGGGGGGCCCACCGGGGAGCTGTTTTTT	CASSQLSTGGPTGELFF
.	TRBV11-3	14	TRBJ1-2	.	TGTGCCAGCAGCTTTTCCGGGAGACCTTTTGGCTACACCTTC	CASSFSGRPFGYTF
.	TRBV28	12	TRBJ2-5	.	TGTGCCAGCAGTCCTCAGGGCGCCTCCCAGTACTTC	CASSPQGASQYF
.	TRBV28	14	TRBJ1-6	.	TGTGCTGCGAACCCTCAAAATGAAAATTCACCCCTCCACTTT	CAANPQNENSPLHF
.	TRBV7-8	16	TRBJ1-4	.	TGTGCCAGCAGCTTAAAGCCACAGGCAACTAATGAAAAACTGTTTTTT	CASSLKPQATNEKLFF
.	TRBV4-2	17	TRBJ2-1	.	TGTGCCAGCAGCCATCTAAACCCGGGACTTGTCTACAATGAGCAGTTCTTC	CASSHLNPGLVYNEQFF
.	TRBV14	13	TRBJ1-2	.	TGTGCCAGCAGCCAAGCATCAGGGGATGGCTACACCTTC	CASSQASGDGYTF
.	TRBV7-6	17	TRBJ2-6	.	TGTGCCAGCAGCGAGGGGGACGGGTGGTCTGGGGCCAACGTCCTGACTTTC	CASSEGDGWSGANVLTF
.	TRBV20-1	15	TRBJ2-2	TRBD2	TGCAGTGCTAGTATGCGGGGGGGCGTCACCGGGGAGCTGTTTTTT	CSASMRGGVTGELFF
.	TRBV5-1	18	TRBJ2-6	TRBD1	TGCGCCAGCTTCCGGGACAGGGATTTTTCCTCTGGGGCCAACGTCCTGACTTTC	CASFRDRDFSSGANVLTF
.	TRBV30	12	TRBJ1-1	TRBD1	TGTGCCTGGAGGATGAAGGGGGCTGGGGCTTTCTTT	CAWRMKGAGAFF
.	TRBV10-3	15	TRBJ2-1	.	TGTGCCATCAGTGACCAAGGACAGTATCGCAATGAGCAGTTCTTC	CAISDQGQYRNEQFF
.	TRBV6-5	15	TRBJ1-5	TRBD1	TGTGCCAGCAGACCAACAGGGGGCGTAGGCCAGCCCCAGCATTTT	CASRPTGGVGQPQHF
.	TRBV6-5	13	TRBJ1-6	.	TGTGCCAGCAGCCGAGGAACAAATTCACCCCTCCACTTT	CASSRGTNSPLHF
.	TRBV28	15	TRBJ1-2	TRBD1	TGTGCCATCTCCTTCAGTAGGACAGGGAACTATGGCTACACCTTC	CAISFSRTGNYGYTF
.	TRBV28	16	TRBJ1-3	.	TGTGCCAGCAGTTTCGGGAGACTTTCCTCTGGAAACACCATATATTTT	CASSFGRLSSGNTIYF
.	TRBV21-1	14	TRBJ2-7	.	TGTGCCAGCAGCTTCCAGGACAGGGGAGGGGAGCAGTACTTC	CASSFQDRGGEQYF
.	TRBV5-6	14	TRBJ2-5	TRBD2	TGTGCCAGCAGCTCACTAGCGGGGGACGAGACCCAGTACTTC	CASSSLAGDETQYF
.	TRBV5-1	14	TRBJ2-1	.	TGCGCCAGCAGCTTGGACCCCAGCGGACTCCGACAGTTCTTC	CASSLDPSGLRQFF
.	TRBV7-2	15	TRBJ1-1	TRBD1	TGTGCCAGCAGCTTAGTGACAGGGTCGGGCACTGAAGCTTTCTTT	CASSLVTGSGTEAFF
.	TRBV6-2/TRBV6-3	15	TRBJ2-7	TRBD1	TGTGCCAGCAGTTACGGGACAGGCTCCACCCTGGAGCAGTACTTC	CASSYGTGSTLEQYF
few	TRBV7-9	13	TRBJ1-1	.	TGTGCCAGCAGCGACGGGGTGATCACTGAAGCTTTCTTT	CASSDGVITEAFF
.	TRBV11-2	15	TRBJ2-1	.	TGTGCCAGCAGCTTGAGTACGGGTGGCTCCAATGAGCAGTTCTTC	CASSLSTGGSNEQFF
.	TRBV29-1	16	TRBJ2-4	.	TGCAGCGTTGGAGAGAGGGAGACTCGAGCCAAAAACATTCAGTACTTC	CSVGERETRAKNIQYF
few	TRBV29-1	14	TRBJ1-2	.	TGCAGCGTTGCGGCGGGGCAGGGCCCTTGGGGCTACACCTTC	CSVAAGQGPWGYTF
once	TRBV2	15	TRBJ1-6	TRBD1	TGTGCCAGCAGTACCCCGGGACAGGGTAATTCACCCCTCCACTTT	CASSTPGQGNSPLHF
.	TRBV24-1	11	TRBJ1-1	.	TGTGCCACCGGGAGCGACACTGAAGCTTTCTTT	CATGSDTEAFF
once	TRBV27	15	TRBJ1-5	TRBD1	TGTGCCAGCAGTTTACACAGGGGGCTTTTTCAGCCCCAGCATTTT	CASSLHRGLFQPQHF
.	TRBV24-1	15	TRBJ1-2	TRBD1	TGTGCCACCAATTACCGGGACAGGGAGCACTATGGCTACACCTTC	CATNYRDREHYGYTF
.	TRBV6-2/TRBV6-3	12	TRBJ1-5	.	TGTGCCAGCAGTTCACAAAATCAGCCCCAGCATTTT	CASSSQNQPQHF
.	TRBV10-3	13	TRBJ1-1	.	TGTGCCATCAGTGGCGGAGGGAACACTGAAGCTTTCTTT	CAISGGGNTEAFF
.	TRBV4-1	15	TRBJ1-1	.	TGCGCCAGCAGCCAAGACAGGGGCAGTAGCACTGAAGCTTTCTTT	CASSQDRGSSTEAFF
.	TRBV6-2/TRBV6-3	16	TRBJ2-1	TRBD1	TGTGCCAGCAGTTACCCCGTCAGGGGGCTATACAATGAGCAGTTCTTC	CASSYPVRGLYNEQFF
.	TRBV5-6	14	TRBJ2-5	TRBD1	TGTGCCAGCAGCCGGGGACAGGGGGGAGAGACCCAGTACTTC	CASSRGQGGETQYF
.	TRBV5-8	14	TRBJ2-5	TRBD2	TGTGCCAGCAGCTTGGGGACTAGCGTGGAGACCCAGTACTTC	CASSLGTSVETQYF
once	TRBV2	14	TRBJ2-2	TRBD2	TGTGCCAGCGGTCTAGCGGAGACCACCGGGGAGCTGTTTTTT	CASGLAETTGELFF
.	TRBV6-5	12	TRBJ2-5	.	TGTGCCAGCAAGCCCGTTCAAGAGACCCAGTACTTC	CASKPVQETQYF
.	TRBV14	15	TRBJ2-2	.	TGTGCCAGCAGCCAAGGGGGGGTGTACACCGGGGAGCTGTTTTTT	CASSQGGVYTGELFF
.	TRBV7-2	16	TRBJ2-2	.	TGTGCCAGCAGCTTAGTGGCGGGGGCTGACACCGGGGAGCTGTTTTTT	CASSLVAGADTGELFF
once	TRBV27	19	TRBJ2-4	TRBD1	TGTGCCAGCACCCTCCGCCGGGACAGGGTTCCCTTAGCCAAAAACATTCAGTACTTC	CASTLRRDRVPLAKNIQYF
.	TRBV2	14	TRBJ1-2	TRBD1	TGTGCCAGCAGGGGGGACAGTACTAACTATGGCTACACCTTC	CASRGDSTNYGYTF